Below, one T cell receptor (beta chain) is given with its context. Compared with germline, one end of the junction differs, possibly owing to a read error. One entry per CDR3 protein results from TCRdb running MiXCR on the RT-PCR reads. The table lists approximately 720,000 distinct CDR3 sequences, 14% of them singletons, with 3.6% in the top ten. The length of the CDR3 is 14 residues. The germline gives CDR1 SGDLS, CDR2 YYNGEE. The receptor was derived from a female donor in good health, serving as a healthy control. This rearrangement joins TRBV9 to TRBJ1-1; weak D call: TRBD1 (5 bases). The sample consisted of memory CD4+ T cells from blood. CDR3 residues: CVSSVGRRTTEAFF. In DNA, the CDR3 is TGTGTCAGCAGCGTAGGAAGAAGGACAACTGAAGCTTTCTTT.